Each of the 4 T cell receptor beta chains below was sequenced from the same sample in a study of T cells in pancreatic ductal adenocarcinoma. Selected pancreatic ductal adenocarcinoma patients had undergone surgery without neoadjuvant therapy. The assay was immunoSEQ multiplex PCR, and TCRdb's table has in-frame clones only and misses some. In the table there are more than 85,000 clones, roughly 96% of which are singletons. Input material: PBMCs. The receptors here all came from a human donor with pancreatic ductal adenocarcinoma.

This chain uses TRBV30 with TRBJ2-1, with D possibly TRBD1 on 5 matching bases. CDR1 GTSNPN and CDR2 SVGIG come from the germline V gene (reference sequence). The CDR3 is made up of 12 amino acids. V lost 0 bases, J lost 7 bases, and 7 bases lay in between. CDR3: CAWSVKGNEQFF. CDR3 nucleotide sequence: TGTGCCTGGAGTGTAAAGGGGAATGAGCAGTTCTTC.

This sequence joins TRBV5-1 and TRBJ2-3; no clear D gene. Germline-derived CDR1 and CDR2 are SGHRS and YFSETQ. The V end lost 0 bases, the J end lost 0 bases, and 8 bases lay between the germline ends. The CDR3 has 15 amino acids. The CDR3 region is CASSLGPQSTDTQYF. For the CDR3, the DNA is TGCGCCAGCAGCTTGGGGCCTCAGAGCACAGATACGCAGTATTTT.

This chain uses TRBV5-4 with TRBJ2-1; 8 bases align to TRBD1. Germline CDR1 and CDR2: SGHNT and YYREEE (reference sequence). With 0 bases clipped from V and 7 bases from J, the junction kept 6 bases outside the gene matches. This CDR3 has 15 residues. As DNA, the CDR3 is TGTGCCAGCAGCTTGGGAACAGGGGGGTTTAATGAGCAGTTCTTC. Translating it yields CASSLGTGGFNEQFF.

The chain recombines TRBV7-9 with TRBJ2-3; maybe TRBD2 (5 bases). The CDR3 has 15 amino acids. The V and J ends lost 4 bases and 0 bases respectively, with 11 bases between them. The germline CDR1 and CDR2 sequences are SEHNR and FQNEAQ (reference sequence). CDR3 in DNA: TGTGCCAGCAGCTCCGGACTGGTGAGCACAGATACGCAGTATTTT. Its translation is CASSSGLVSTDTQYF.